A selection of T cell receptor beta chains follows, all from one sample in a study of blood T cell repertoires in COVID-19. The table came from immunoSEQ multiplex PCR; TCRdb's copy has only in-frame clones and leaves some out. The table lists under 200,000 clones, roughly nine tenths of them singletons. The sequencing input was PBMCs or T cells enriched from blood (not recorded which). Receptor source: a woman younger than 35 who had recovered from COVID-19. Each CDR3 is given with its conserved first and last residue. A D gene is named only where the DNA matches it firmly. Size tells how often a clone was seen (once, few, many) or the class of an expanded clone, and some rows leave it out.

TRBV9	NA	NA	TRBJ2-6	TGTGCCAGCAGCGTAGACATAAACTCTGGGGCCAACGTCCTGACTTTC	CASSVDINSGANVLTF
TRBV7-2	NA	NA	TRBJ1-2	TGTGCCAGCAGCTCTCGGGACACACCATACTATGGCTACACCTTC	CASSSRDTPYYGYTF
TRBV28	NA	NA	TRBJ1-2	TGTGCCAGCAGTTCCGGACTCATAGGGCGGTATGGCTACACCTTC	CASSSGLIGRYGYTF
TRBV12-5	NA	NA	TRBJ1-1	TGTGCTAGTGGTCGAACAGGGACGAACACTGAAGCTTTCTTT	CASGRTGTNTEAFF
TRBV7-9	NA	NA	TRBJ1-6	TGTGCCAGCAGCCTAGACAAGGAGCTATCACCCCTCCACTTT	CASSLDKELSPLHF
TRBV2	TRBD2	NA	TRBJ2-7	TGTGCCAGCAGCCAGGGACTAGCGGGGGTGAAAACCTTACGGGAGCAGTACTTC	CASSQGLAGVKTLREQYF
TRBV9	NA	NA	TRBJ2-5	TGTGCCAGCAGCGTAGCGCCTAGTATATCGGGGACCCAGTACTTC	CASSVAPSISGTQYF
TRBV11-2	TRBD1	once	TRBJ1-1	TGTGCCAGCAGCTTGACAGGGCCGGCCGTCGAAGCTTTCTTT	CASSLTGPAVEAFF
TRBV5-6	NA	NA	TRBJ1-4	TGTGCCAGCAGCTCAGGCCTTCCTAATGAAAAACTGTTTTTT	CASSSGLPNEKLFF
TRBV7-2	TRBD1	NA	TRBJ1-1	TGTGCCAGCAGCTTTGGTGGGACAGGTGCGAACACTGAAGCTTTCTTT	CASSFGGTGANTEAFF
TRBV5-4	TRBD1	NA	TRBJ2-7	TGTGCCAGCAGCCGCGGACAGGGGGGCTCCTACGAGCAGTACTTC	CASSRGQGGSYEQYF
TRBV6-5	TRBD1	NA	TRBJ1-2	TGTGCCAGCAGCCCGGGACAGGGGAATGGCTACACCTTC	CASSPGQGNGYTF
TRBV7-8	NA	NA	TRBJ1-6	TGTGCCAGCAGCTTACTACAGGGTCTTTCACCCCTCCACTTT	CASSLLQGLSPLHF
TRBV7-6	NA	NA	TRBJ1-1	TGTGCCAGCAGCAAAGGCACAGGGTTCGGGGCTGAAGCTTTCTTT	CASSKGTGFGAEAFF
TRBV29-1	TRBD2	NA	TRBJ2-1	TGCAGCGGCCGAACTAGCGGGTTCCACAATGAGCAGTTCTTC	CSGRTSGFHNEQFF
TRBV2	NA	NA	TRBJ2-3	TGTGCCAGCAGTTCTCCCCCCCTAGCGAATACGCAGTATTTT	CASSSPPLANTQYF
TRBV6-1	TRBD1	NA	TRBJ1-2	TGTGCCAGCAGTGAGGGACAGGGCGGCTGGCGTCAGCTTTATGGCTACACCTTC	CASSEGQGGWRQLYGYTF
TRBV28	TRBD1	once	TRBJ2-1	TGTGCCAGCAGTTTAGGCACAGGGGGGAATGAGCAGTTCTTC	CASSLGTGGNEQFF
TRBV27	NA	NA	TRBJ1-4	TGTGCCAGCAAGAAACAGGGTACCAATGAAAAACTGTTTTTT	CASKKQGTNEKLFF
TRBV30	NA	NA	TRBJ1-6	TGTGCCTGGAGACTAAGGGACACCATTGTTAATTCACCCCTCCACTTT	CAWRLRDTIVNSPLHF
TRBV4-1	NA	NA	TRBJ2-2	TGCGCCAGCAGCCCGACAGGGAACACCGGGGAGCTGTTTTTT	CASSPTGNTGELFF
TRBV6-1	NA	NA	TRBJ1-2	TGTGCCAGCAGTGAAAGCTTTGGCTACACCTTC	CASSESFGYTF
TRBV9	NA	NA	TRBJ2-5	TGTGCCAGCAGCTTAACAGGGCAACAAGAGACCCAGTACTTC	CASSLTGQQETQYF
TRBV5-5	NA	NA	TRBJ2-3	TGTGCCAGCAGCTTGTCTGCAGGGCCTAGCACAGATACGCAGTATTTT	CASSLSAGPSTDTQYF
TRBV7-9	NA	NA	TRBJ1-1	TGTGCCAGCAGCCTCGCCCCGGACACTGAAGCTTTCTTT	CASSLAPDTEAFF
TRBV7-2	TRBD2	NA	TRBJ2-7	TGTGCCAGCAGCCAGACTAGCGGGGGGGCCGATTCCTACGAGCAGTACTTC	CASSQTSGGADSYEQYF
TRBV10-1	NA	NA	TRBJ1-1	TGCGCCAGCAGTGATGGGGGGGGAAGCACTGAAGCTTTCTTT	CASSDGGGSTEAFF
TRBV7-9	TRBD1	NA	TRBJ1-1	TGTGCCAGCAGCCGACGGGACAGGCTTAACCCTGAAGCTTTCTTT	CASSRRDRLNPEAFF
TRBV3-1/TRBV3-2	TRBD1	NA	TRBJ1-2	TGTGCCAGCAGCCAGACTCCCGGGACAGGGAGCTATGGCTACACCTTC	CASSQTPGTGSYGYTF
TRBV3-1/TRBV3-2	NA	few	TRBJ1-3	TGTGCCAGCAGCCAGGGAGGATCTGGAAACACCATATATTTT	CASSQGGSGNTIYF
TRBV2	TRBD2	NA	TRBJ2-5	TGTGCCAGCAGTACCGGGACTAGCGTGGAAGAGACCCAGTACTTC	CASSTGTSVEETQYF
TRBV6-5	NA	NA	TRBJ1-4	TGTGCCAGCAGTTACGGCCAGGCCAATGAAAAACTGTTTTTT	CASSYGQANEKLFF
TRBV28	TRBD2	NA	TRBJ2-2	TGTGCCAGCAGTTTATCCGGACTAGCGAGGGCGAACACCGGGGAGCTGTTTTTT	CASSLSGLARANTGELFF
TRBV28	NA	NA	TRBJ2-7	TGTGCCAGCAGCCTTCCCCACAAGACAGGCGAGGAAGACGAGCAGTACTTC	CASSLPHKTGEEDEQYF
TRBV5-4	TRBD1	once	TRBJ1-6	TGTGCCAGCAACCTGAGACAGGGTTCCTATAATTCACCCCTCCACTTT	CASNLRQGSYNSPLHF
TRBV11-2	NA	medium-sized	TRBJ2-2	TGTGCCAGCAGCTTAGATCACAGGGTGTACACCGGGGAGCTGTTTTTT	CASSLDHRVYTGELFF
TRBV5-4	NA	NA	TRBJ1-3	TGTGCCAGCAGCAAAGGGGGTACCTCTGGAAACACCATATATTTT	CASSKGGTSGNTIYF
TRBV6-4	TRBD2	once	TRBJ2-3	TGTGCCAGCAGTGAGAGTGCGGGGGGCACAGATACGCAGTATTTT	CASSESAGGTDTQYF
TRBV6-5	NA	NA	TRBJ1-2	TGTGCCGTAGTGAACTATGGCTACACCTTC	CAVVNYGYTF
TRBV5-4	TRBD2	NA	TRBJ2-7	TGTGCCAGCAGCTCACCCCTGGGACTAGCGGGCCCGCCTGGCGAGCAGTACTTC	CASSSPLGLAGPPGEQYF
TRBV9	NA	NA	TRBJ2-3	TGTGCCAGCAGCGTAGGAGTGTGGACTAGCACAGATACGCAGTATTTT	CASSVGVWTSTDTQYF
TRBV27	TRBD1	NA	TRBJ2-1	TGTGCCAGCAGTCCTCGACAGGGTACCTACAATGAGCAGTTCTTC	CASSPRQGTYNEQFF
TRBV4-1	TRBD1	NA	TRBJ1-2	TGCGCCAGCAGCCCAAACTACCCGGGACAGTACTATGGCTACACCTTC	CASSPNYPGQYYGYTF
TRBV19	NA	NA	TRBJ1-6	TGTGCCAGTAGTATAGATCTTGGAGTCTATAATTCACCCCTCCACTTT	CASSIDLGVYNSPLHF
TRBV7-9	NA	NA	TRBJ1-4	TGTGCCAGCAGCTTAGGGCCCTCGGGGAATGAAAAACTGTTTTTT	CASSLGPSGNEKLFF
TRBV7-9	NA	NA	TRBJ2-1	TGTGCCAGCAGCTTAGTCGTGGGGGGATCCTACAATGAGCAGTTCTTC	CASSLVVGGSYNEQFF
TRBV27	TRBD2	NA	TRBJ2-5	TGTGCCAGCAGTTTAAGCGGGGGGCGGGAGACCCAGTACTTC	CASSLSGGRETQYF
TRBV28	NA	NA	TRBJ1-3	TGTGCCAGCAGCCCCCGAGGGCGGTACACCATATATTTT	CASSPRGRYTIYF
TRBV9	NA	NA	TRBJ1-2	TGTGCCAGCAGCGTAGCTACCGGGGGACGTAGCTATGGCTACACCTTC	CASSVATGGRSYGYTF
TRBV16	NA	NA	TRBJ1-1	TGTGCCAGCAGCCAATCTCAGAGGAAGGGGTTTAAGGTTTTCTTT	CASSQSQRKGFKVFF
TRBV18	TRBD1	once	TRBJ2-7	TGTGCCAGCTCAGCCGACAGGGTGGTAGAGCAGTACTTC	CASSADRVVEQYF